Listed here are 21 T cell receptor beta chains from one sample, sequenced in a study of cytomegalovirus exposure and HLA in healthy donors. The PCR was carried out with 60 Vbeta primers and 13 Jbeta primers. Sequencing used immunoSEQ multiplex PCR; TCRdb keeps in-frame clones, though not all of them. The table shows fewer than 250,000 clones, with roughly 80% occurring only once. Input material: PBMCs. These receptors all stem from a woman in her 50s in good health and CMV-seronegative.

CDR3 amino acids: CASSRGLSNNQYF. The CDR3 DNA reads TGTGCCAGCAGCCGGGGACTTTCTAATAATCAGTACTTC. This chain joins TRBV6-5 and TRBJ2-4, with D perhaps TRBD2 (6 bases). Trimming shortened V by 6 bases and J by 12 bases, and 18 bases separated the two germline ends. This CDR3 has 13 residues. Germline V gene sequence: CDR1 MNHEY, CDR2 SVGAGI.

This chain links TRBV5-4 with TRBJ2-5; D is undetermined. Trimming left V 4 bases short and J 4 bases short, with 11 bases between. The CDR3 sequence is 13 residues long. Germline CDR1 is SGHNT and CDR2 is YYREEE (reference sequence). The DNA for the CDR3 is TGTGCCAGCAGCAATCGTCTGGCAGAGACCCAGTACTTC. Amino acids: CASSNRLAETQYF.

This clone was counted between two and nine times. The chain employs TRBV4-2 and TRBJ2-7; a weak D match, TRBD1 (5 bases). The CDR3 runs 13 residues. Trimming removed 4 bases at V and 2 bases at J, with 9 bases between. CDR1 LGHNA and CDR2 YNFKEQ come from the germline V gene. CDR3 sequence reads: CASSPLGAYEQYF. CDR3 bases: TGTGCCAGCAGCCCGTTAGGGGCCTACGAGCAGTACTTC.

V and J are TRBV19 and TRBJ2-7; 8 positions agree with TRBD2. Losses at the gene ends were 7 bases for V and 3 bases for J; bases not matched to a gene: 5. Germline V gives CDR1 LNHDA, CDR2 SQIVND (reference sequence). This CDR3 comprises 13 residues. The DNA for the CDR3 is TGTGCCAGTAACGCGGGACTAGGCTACGAGCAGTACTTC. It specifies CASNAGLGYEQYF.

In DNA, the CDR3 is TGTGCCAGCTCAGATAGAGACAGGGGAGTCGGGAATGAGCAGTTCTTC. It yields the protein CASSDRDRGVGNEQFF. V is TRBV18 and J is TRBJ2-1, with 8 bases matching TRBD1. The germline gives CDR1 KGHSH, CDR2 LQKENI. V shed 5 bases, J shed 7 bases, and the junction held 13 bases outside the gene matches. The CDR3 covers 16 residues.

V and J are TRBV2 and TRBJ2-7, with a weak D call TRBD1 (5 bases). Germline V lookup: CDR1 SNHLY, CDR2 FYNNEI. V lost 8 bases to trimming and J lost 3 bases, with 11 bases between them. The CDR3 covers 12 residues. The CDR3 sequence: CASQQGSYEQYF. CDR3 coding DNA: TGTGCCAGCCAGCAGGGAAGCTACGAGCAGTACTTC.

This chain joins TRBV7-8 and TRBJ2-7, with 11 bases identical to TRBD1. V was pared by 2 bases and J by 7 bases, with 16 bases of the junction left unmatched. The germline V gene encodes CDR1 SGHVS and CDR2 FQNEAQ. The length of the CDR3 is 18 residues. The CDR3 sequence: CASSLYNDGTGGVKEQYF. For the CDR3, the DNA is TGTGCCAGCAGCTTATATAATGATGGGACAGGGGGAGTGAAGGAGCAGTACTTC.

This clone is a singleton in its sample. The chain links TRBV9 to TRBJ2-5; D may be TRBD2 (7 bases). V was shortened by 4 bases and J by 5 bases, with 18 bases between the two germline ends. This CDR3 region has 15 residues. In germline, CDR1 is SGDLS, CDR2 YYNGEE. CDR3 DNA: TGTGCCAGCAGCTTTTTCGGGGGGCTGGGTGAGACCCAGTACTTC. This gives the protein CASSFFGGLGETQYF.

The rearrangement joins TRBV7-3 to TRBJ2-3; TRBD1 matches at 8 bases. The V gene's germline CDR1 is SGHTA and CDR2 FQGTGA. Unmatched junction bases numbered 5, after V lost 5 bases and J lost 4 bases. CDR3 length: 14 residues. In DNA, the CDR3 is TGTGCCAGCAGCCCGGACAGGGTCCCAGATACGCAGTATTTT. Amino acids: CASSPDRVPDTQYF.

The rearrangement links TRBV21-1 to TRBJ2-7; whether TRBD2, the table's D call, matches the DNA was not checked. TRBV21-1 corresponds to a pseudogene. The CDR3 contains 13 residues. CDR3 in amino acids: CASSKGDYYEQYF. The CDR3 coding sequence is TGTGCCAGCAGCAAAGGAGACTACTACGAGCAGTACTTC.

The V and J genes are TRBV7-2 and TRBJ2-7; a weak D match, TRBD2 (6 bases). Trimming took 4 bases from V and 6 from J, leaving 22 bases between them. The germline CDR1 and CDR2 sequences are SGHTA and FQGNSA. This CDR3 region has 16 residues. CDR3 residues: CASSYQSGLRAGEQYF. Written as DNA, the CDR3 is TGTGCCAGCAGCTACCAGTCGGGACTCAGAGCCGGCGAGCAGTACTTC.

The rearrangement joins TRBV5-1 to TRBJ2-5; 8 nucleotides agree with TRBD1. This CDR3 has 16 residues. Per the germline V gene, CDR1 is SGHRS and CDR2 is YFSETQ. V was pared by 0 bases and J by 9 bases, with 13 bases of the junction left unmatched. DNA for the CDR3: TGCGCCAGCAGCTTGGGGTCAGGGGGCCCCGAGGCGGCCCAGTACTTC. Amino acid sequence: CASSLGSGGPEAAQYF.

V gene TRBV19 combines with J gene TRBJ2-3; 13 bases agree with TRBD2. From germline, CDR1 is LNHDA and CDR2 SQIVND (reference sequence). The V gene end was trimmed by 5 bases and the J gene end by 3 bases; junction bases not matched to a gene: 5. The CDR3 has 16 amino acids. The CDR3 DNA sequence: TGTGCCAGTAGTGTCTTGACTAGCGGGAGGACAGATACGCAGTATTTT. Protein: CASSVLTSGRTDTQYF.

A word on this clone: Relative to the germline gene, one junction end is altered; a read error may explain this. V is TRBV20-1 and J is TRBJ1-2; D unresolved. There are 11 residues in the CDR3. Germline values: CDR1 DFQATT, CDR2 SNEGSKA (reference sequence). For the CDR3, the DNA is TGCAGTGCTAGAGATCTCGGTCGGGTTCTCTTC. It codes for CSARDLGRVLF.

V gene TRBV9 combines with J gene TRBJ1-6, with a tentative D call TRBD1 (6 bases). The CDR3 extends over 15 amino acids. Between the trimmed V and J ends, which lost 0 bases and 6 bases, there was a span of 10 bases. Germline V gives CDR1 SGDLS, CDR2 YYNGEE. The CDR3 reads CASSVGRTANSPLHF. CDR3 nucleotides: TGTGCCAGCAGCGTAGGGAGGACAGCTAATTCACCCCTCCACTTT. The complete variable domain, with remaining parts taken from reference TRBV9 and TRBJ1-6, reads DSGVTQTPKHLITATGQRVTLRCSPRSGDLSVYWYQQSLDQGLQFLIQYYNGEERAKGNILERFSAQQFPDLHSELNLSSLELGDSALYFCASSVGRTANSPLHFGNGTRLTVT.

The sample holds a few counts of this clone. This specimen includes other DNA sequences encoding the same CDR3. The rearrangement links TRBV5-1 to TRBJ1-1; a possible D gene is TRBD1 (5 bases). V lost 2 bases and J lost 1, with 9 bases in between. The CDR3 runs 14 residues. Germline assignment: CDR1 SGHRS and CDR2 YFSETQ. CDR3 nucleotides: TGCGCCAGCAGCTTTTCCCAGGGGAACACTGAAGCTTTCTTT. Residues: CASSFSQGNTEAFF.

Here the CDR3 reads CASSLRQGNQPQHF. DNA for the CDR3: TGTGCCAGCAGCCTTCGACAGGGTAATCAGCCCCAGCATTTT. V usage is TRBV7-8 and J usage is TRBJ1-5; 7 bases are a match to TRBD1. The V gene end was trimmed by 5 bases and the J gene end by 4 bases; junction bases not matched to a gene: 5. Per the germline V gene, CDR1 is SGHVS and CDR2 is FQNEAQ. CDR3 length: 14 amino acids.

The chain combines TRBV4-1 with TRBJ2-7, with 9 bases fitting TRBD2. Germline assignment: CDR1 MGHRA and CDR2 YSYEKL. This CDR3 comprises 15 residues. The junction had 8 bases not matched to a gene; V was cut back by 2 bases and J by 6 bases. The CDR3 region is CASSQHTGTSSEQYF. CDR3 coding DNA: TGCGCCAGCAGCCAACATACCGGGACTAGCAGCGAGCAGTACTTC.

The chain joins TRBV21-1 to TRBJ1-5. TRBV21-1 is a pseudogene segment. This CDR3 spans 16 amino acids. Here the CDR3 DNA reads TGTGCCAGTCTGGCGGGAGGGGGTCAAGGCAATCAGCCCCAGCATTTT. This gives the protein CASLAGGGQGNQPQHF.

This chain connects TRBV10-3 to TRBJ2-3; D might be TRBD1 (5 bases). The germline CDR1 and CDR2 sequences are ENHRY and SYGVKD. This CDR3 is 14 amino acids long. Trimming removed 4 bases from V and 10 bases from J, with 18 bases in between. The chain's CDR3 is CAISGDGQGWAQYF. DNA of the CDR3: TGTGCCATCAGTGGCGATGGGCAGGGTTGGGCGCAGTATTTT.

This rearrangement joins TRBV7-9 to TRBJ1-1; 7 bases fit TRBD1. Germline V lookup: CDR1 SEHNR, CDR2 FQNEAQ (reference sequence). The CDR3 runs 15 residues. V was pared by 5 bases and J by 5 bases, with 11 bases of the junction left unmatched. Here the CDR3 DNA reads TGTGCCAGCAGCCTAACCGAGACAGGGCAAACTGAAGCTTTCTTT. Translating it yields CASSLTETGQTEAFF.